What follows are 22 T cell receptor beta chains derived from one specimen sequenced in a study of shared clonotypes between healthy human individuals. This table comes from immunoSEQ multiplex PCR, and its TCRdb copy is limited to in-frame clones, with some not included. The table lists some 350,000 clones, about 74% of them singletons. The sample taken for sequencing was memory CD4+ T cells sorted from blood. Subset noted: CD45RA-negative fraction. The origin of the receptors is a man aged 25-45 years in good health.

This CDR3 is CASSVDPGYGTKETQYF. The CDR3 DNA reads TGTGCCAGCAGCGTAGACCCAGGTTACGGGACAAAAGAGACCCAGTACTTC. V and J are TRBV9 and TRBJ2-5; TRBD1 is a possible D gene (6 bases). CDR3 size: 17 residues. Germline CDR1 SGDLS, CDR2 YYNGEE. V lost 0 bases and J lost 3, with 18 bases in between.

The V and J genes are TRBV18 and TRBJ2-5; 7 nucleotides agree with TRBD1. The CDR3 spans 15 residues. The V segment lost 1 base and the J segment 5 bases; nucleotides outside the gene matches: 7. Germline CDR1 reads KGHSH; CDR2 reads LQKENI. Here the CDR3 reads CASSPLTGVIETQYF. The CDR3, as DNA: TGTGCCAGCTCACCACTTACAGGGGTGATCGAGACCCAGTACTTC.

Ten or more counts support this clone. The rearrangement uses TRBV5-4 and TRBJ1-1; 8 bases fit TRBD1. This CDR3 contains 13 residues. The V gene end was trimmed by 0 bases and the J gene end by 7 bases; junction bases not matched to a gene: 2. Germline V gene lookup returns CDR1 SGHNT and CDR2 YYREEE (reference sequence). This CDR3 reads CASSLAGGFEAFF. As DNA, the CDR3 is TGTGCCAGCAGCTTGGCAGGGGGCTTTGAAGCTTTCTTT.

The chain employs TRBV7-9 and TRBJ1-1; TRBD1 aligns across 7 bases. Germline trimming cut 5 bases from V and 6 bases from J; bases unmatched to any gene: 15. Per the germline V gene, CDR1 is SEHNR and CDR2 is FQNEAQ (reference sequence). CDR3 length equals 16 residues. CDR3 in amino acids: CASSPTPTGRRAEAFF. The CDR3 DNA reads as TGTGCCAGCAGCCCCACACCGACAGGGCGACGGGCTGAAGCTTTCTTT.

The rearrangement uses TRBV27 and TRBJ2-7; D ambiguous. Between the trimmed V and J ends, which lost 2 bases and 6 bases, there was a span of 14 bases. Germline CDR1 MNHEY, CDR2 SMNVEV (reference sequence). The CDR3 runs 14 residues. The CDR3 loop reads CASSLSYPPGEQYF. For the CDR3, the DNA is TGTGCCAGCAGTTTAAGCTACCCTCCAGGCGAGCAGTACTTC.

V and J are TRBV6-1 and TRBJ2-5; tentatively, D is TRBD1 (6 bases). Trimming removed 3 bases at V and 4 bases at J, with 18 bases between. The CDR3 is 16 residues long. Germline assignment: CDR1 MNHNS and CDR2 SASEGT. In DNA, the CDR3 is TGTGCCAGCAGTGACCCCGGACAGAGGATGGGAGAGACCCAGTACTTC. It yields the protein CASSDPGQRMGETQYF.

The CDR3 region has the DNA TGCGCCAGCAGCTTAGACGGCGGGTCCATCGTAGATACGCAGTATTTT. Protein product: CASSLDGGSIVDTQYF. The V gene is TRBV5-1, the J gene TRBJ2-3; possible D gene TRBD2, 5 bases. V lost 2 bases and J lost 5, with 18 bases in between. The CDR3 contains 16 residues. The germline CDR1 and CDR2 sequences are SGHRS and YFSETQ.

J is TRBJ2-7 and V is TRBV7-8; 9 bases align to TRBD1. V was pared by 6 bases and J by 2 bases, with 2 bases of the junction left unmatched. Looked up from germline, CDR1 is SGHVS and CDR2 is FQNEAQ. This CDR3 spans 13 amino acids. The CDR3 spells CASRDRGTYEQYF. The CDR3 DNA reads TGTGCCAGCAGGGACAGGGGCACCTACGAGCAGTACTTC.

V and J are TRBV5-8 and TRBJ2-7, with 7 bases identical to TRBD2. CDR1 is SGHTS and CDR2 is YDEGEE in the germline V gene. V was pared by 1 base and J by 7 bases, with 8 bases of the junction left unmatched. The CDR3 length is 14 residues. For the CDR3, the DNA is TGTGCCAGCAGCTTGCTGGGTTGGGGGGGAGAGCAGTACTTC. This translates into CASSLLGWGGEQYF.

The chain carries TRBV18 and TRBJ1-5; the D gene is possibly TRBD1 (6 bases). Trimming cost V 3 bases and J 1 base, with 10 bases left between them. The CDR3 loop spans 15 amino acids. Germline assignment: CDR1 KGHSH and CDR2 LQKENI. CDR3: CASSPGGASNQPQHF. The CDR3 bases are TGTGCCAGCTCACCGGGGGGGGCAAGCAATCAGCCCCAGCATTTT. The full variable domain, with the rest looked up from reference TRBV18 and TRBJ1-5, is NAGVMQNPRHLVRRRGQEARLRCSPMKGHSHVYWYRQLPEEGLKFMVYLQKENIIDESGMPKERFSAEFPKEGPSILRIQQVVRGDSAAYFCASSPGGASNQPQHFGDGTRLSIL.

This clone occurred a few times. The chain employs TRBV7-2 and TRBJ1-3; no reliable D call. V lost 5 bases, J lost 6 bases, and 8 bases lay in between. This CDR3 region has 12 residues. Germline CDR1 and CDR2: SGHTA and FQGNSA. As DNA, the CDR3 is TGTGCCAGCAGCCACCCGAAAAACACCATATATTTT. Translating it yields CASSHPKNTIYF.

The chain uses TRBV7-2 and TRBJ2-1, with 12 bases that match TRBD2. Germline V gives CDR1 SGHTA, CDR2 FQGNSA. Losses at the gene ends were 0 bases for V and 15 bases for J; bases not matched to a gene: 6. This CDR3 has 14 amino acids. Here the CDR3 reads CASSLAASGRAWFF. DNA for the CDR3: TGTGCCAGCAGCTTAGCGGCTAGCGGGAGGGCCTGGTTCTTC.

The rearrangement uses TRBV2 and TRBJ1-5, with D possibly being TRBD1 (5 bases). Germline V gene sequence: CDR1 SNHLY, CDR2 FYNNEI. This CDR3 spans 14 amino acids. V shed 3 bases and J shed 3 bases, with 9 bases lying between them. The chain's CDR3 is CASSDREVNQPQHF. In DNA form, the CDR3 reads TGTGCCAGCAGTGACAGGGAGGTCAATCAGCCCCAGCATTTT.

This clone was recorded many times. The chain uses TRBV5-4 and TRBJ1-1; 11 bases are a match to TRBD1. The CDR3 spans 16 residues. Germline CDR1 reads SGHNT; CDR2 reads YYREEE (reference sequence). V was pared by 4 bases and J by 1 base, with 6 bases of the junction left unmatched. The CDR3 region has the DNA TGTGCCAGCAGCCAACGGACAGGGGGCGGGAACACTGAAGCTTTCTTT. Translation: CASSQRTGGGNTEAFF.

This chain's CDR3 is CASSSDPGGGGVETQYF. The CDR3, as DNA: TGTGCCAGCAGCTCTGATCCCGGCGGCGGGGGCGTTGAGACCCAGTACTTC. The chain carries TRBV5-8 and TRBJ2-5; D possibly corresponds to TRBD2 (7 bases). CDR3 length: 17 residues. Germline V gives CDR1 SGHTS, CDR2 YDEGEE. V was cut by 3 bases and J by 5 bases, with 23 bases left in between.

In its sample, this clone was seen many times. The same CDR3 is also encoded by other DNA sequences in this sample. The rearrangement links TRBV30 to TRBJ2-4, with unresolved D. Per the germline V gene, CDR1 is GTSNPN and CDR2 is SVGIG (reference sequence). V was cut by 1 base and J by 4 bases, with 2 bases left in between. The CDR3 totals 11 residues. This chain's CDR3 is CAWSEKNIQYF. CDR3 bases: TGTGCCTGGAGTGAGAAAAACATTCAGTACTTC.

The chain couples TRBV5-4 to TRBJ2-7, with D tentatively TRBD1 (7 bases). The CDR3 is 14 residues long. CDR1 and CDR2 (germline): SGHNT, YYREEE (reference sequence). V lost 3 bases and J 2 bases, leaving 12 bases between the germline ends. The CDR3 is CASSSRGVAYEQYF. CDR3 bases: TGTGCCAGCAGCTCCAGGGGGGTCGCCTACGAGCAGTACTTC.

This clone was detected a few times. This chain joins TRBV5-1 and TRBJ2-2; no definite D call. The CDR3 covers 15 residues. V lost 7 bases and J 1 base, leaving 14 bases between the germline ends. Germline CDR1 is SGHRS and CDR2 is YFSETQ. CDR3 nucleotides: TGCGCCAGCGGTCCGTCCTTGGTGAACACCGGGGAGCTGTTTTTT. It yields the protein CASGPSLVNTGELFF.

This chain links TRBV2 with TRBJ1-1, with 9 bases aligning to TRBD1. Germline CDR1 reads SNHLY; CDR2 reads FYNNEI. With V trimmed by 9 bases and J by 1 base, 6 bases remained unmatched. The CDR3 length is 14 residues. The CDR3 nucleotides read TGTGCCAGACATCGGACAGGGGAGAACACTGAAGCTTTCTTT. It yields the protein CARHRTGENTEAFF.

CDR3 DNA sequence: TGTGCCAGCAGTCCTGATTTGGGACAGGGGAATGGCTACACCTTC. It codes for CASSPDLGQGNGYTF. The chain is built from TRBV28 and TRBJ1-2; 10 nucleotides align to TRBD1. The CDR3 is 15 amino acids. Looked up from germline, CDR1 is MDHEN and CDR2 is SYDVKM. V lost 5 bases to trimming and J lost 6 bases; unmatched junction nucleotides: 9.

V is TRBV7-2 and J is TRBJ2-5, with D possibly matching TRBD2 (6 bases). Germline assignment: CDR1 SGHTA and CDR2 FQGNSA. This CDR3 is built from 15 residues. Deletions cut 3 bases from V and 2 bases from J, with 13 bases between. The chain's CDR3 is CASSLASGGQETQYF. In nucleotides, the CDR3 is TGTGCCAGCAGCTTGGCGAGCGGAGGGCAAGAGACCCAGTACTTC.

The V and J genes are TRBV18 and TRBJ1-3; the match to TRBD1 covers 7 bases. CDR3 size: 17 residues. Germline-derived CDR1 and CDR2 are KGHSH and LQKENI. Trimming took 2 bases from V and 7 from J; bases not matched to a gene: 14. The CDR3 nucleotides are TGTGCCAGCTCACCAGGAGGCAACAGGGGCTTCGGCAACACCATATATTTT. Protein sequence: CASSPGGNRGFGNTIYF.